These 21 T cell receptor beta chains share one sample of origin, sequenced in a study of T cell clones after liver transplantation. Clones were read by immunoSEQ multiplex PCR, and TCRdb kept only the in-frame ones, dropping some. The sample shows 40,000 to 55,000 clones, about 69% of them seen only once. The sequencing here drew on CD4+ T cells from blood, taken more than 53 months after liver transplant. These receptors were obtained from a human patient who received a liver transplant. Some T cells may trace back to the graft donor.

This clone was picked up one time. The chain links TRBV6-5 to TRBJ2-7; D possibly corresponds to TRBD2 (5 bases). V was trimmed by 5 bases and J by 3 bases, leaving 11 bases between them. The CDR3 totals 13 residues. Per germline, CDR1 MNHEY and CDR2 SVGAGI. The DNA for the CDR3 is TGTGCCAGCAGTGACCAGGCGGGCTACGAGCAGTACTTC. It codes for CASSDQAGYEQYF.

The V call is TRBV5-1, the J call TRBJ1-1, with 7 bases fitting TRBD1. The CDR3 runs 17 residues. Germline-derived CDR1 and CDR2 are SGHRS and YFSETQ. V lost 4 bases, J lost 1 base, and 13 bases stayed unmatched. The CDR3: CASSPRRTGEWNTEAFF. The CDR3 DNA follows: TGCGCCAGCAGCCCAAGGAGAACAGGGGAATGGAACACTGAAGCTTTCTTT.

The chain joins TRBV7-9 to TRBJ2-5; D could derive from TRBD1 or TRBD2 (5 bases each). CDR3 length equals 15 residues. Looked up from germline, CDR1 is SEHNR and CDR2 is FQNEAQ (reference sequence). V lost 1 base to trimming and J lost 4 bases, with 13 bases between them. The CDR3 DNA reads as TGTGCCAGCAGCTTAGGGGGACCGCCGGGAGAGACCCAGTACTTC. Its protein is CASSLGGPPGETQYF.

The chain links TRBV20-1 to TRBJ2-3, with TRBD2 matching over 9 bases. The CDR3 loop spans 10 amino acids. The germline V gene has CDR1 DFQATT and CDR2 SNEGSKA (reference sequence). V was pared by 4 bases and J by 15 bases, with 5 bases of the junction left unmatched. This chain's CDR3 is CSATLAGEYF. In nucleotides, the CDR3 is TGCAGTGCTACCTTAGCGGGGGAATATTTT.

The chain links TRBV30 to TRBJ1-4; D is undetermined. This CDR3 comprises 14 residues. Germline-derived CDR1 and CDR2 are GTSNPN and SVGIG (reference sequence). The V and J ends lost 3 bases and 8 bases respectively, with 16 bases between them. The CDR3 DNA reads TGTGCCTGGAGCCCCATCACCGGGTCCGAAAAACTGTTTTTT. It encodes CAWSPITGSEKLFF.

This chain links TRBV13 with TRBJ1-1, with unresolved D. Per the germline V gene, CDR1 is PRHDT and CDR2 is FYEKMQ (reference sequence). The ends were cut back, 5 bases at V and 5 bases at J, with 12 bases in the middle. This CDR3 comprises 13 residues. Written as DNA, the CDR3 is TGTGCCAGCAGCCAAAGACCCGGGACTGAAGCTTTCTTT. Amino acid sequence: CASSQRPGTEAFF.

The CDR3 DNA sequence: TGTGCCAGCTCACCCGGGACAGGGGAGTATGGCTACACCTTC. This encodes CASSPGTGEYGYTF. V is TRBV18 and J is TRBJ1-2, with 10 bases identical to TRBD1. CDR1 and CDR2 (germline): KGHSH, LQKENI. V shed 3 bases and J 5 bases; nucleotides not matched to a gene: 3. The CDR3 spans 14 residues. The full variable domain, with the rest looked up from reference TRBV18 and TRBJ1-2, is NAGVMQNPRHLVRRRGQEARLRCSPMKGHSHVYWYRQLPEEGLKFMVYLQKENIIDESGMPKERFSAEFPKEGPSILRIQQVVRGDSAAYFCASSPGTGEYGYTFGSGTRLTVV.

This chain uses TRBV7-2 with TRBJ1-1; D may be TRBD1 (6 bases). With 3 bases removed from V and 6 bases from J, the gap between germline ends came to 17 bases. This CDR3 spans 15 amino acids. Per germline, CDR1 SGHTA and CDR2 FQGNSA. The CDR3 here is CASSFKTGASPEAFF. As DNA, the CDR3 is TGTGCCAGCAGCTTTAAGACAGGTGCAAGCCCTGAAGCTTTCTTT.

Here the CDR3 DNA reads TGTGCCATCAGACAGCGCCGGGGTAGAGATTACGAGCAGTACTTC. This sequence encodes CAIRQRRGRDYEQYF. The chain couples TRBV10-3 to TRBJ2-7; a possible D gene is TRBD2 (5 bases). The CDR3 sequence is 15 residues long. V was trimmed by 6 bases and J by 4 bases, leaving 19 bases between them. Germline V gives CDR1 ENHRY, CDR2 SYGVKD.

Only a few counts were recorded for this clone. The rearrangement uses TRBV6-4 and TRBJ2-1; 10 nucleotides match TRBD2. Looked up from germline, CDR1 is MRHNA and CDR2 is SNTAGT. CDR3 length: 16 residues. V trimming: 1 base; J trimming: 8 bases; junction bases outside the gene matches: 8. Written as DNA, the CDR3 is TGTGCCAGCAGTGACTGGGAGCGGGGGGGCACAGATGAGCAGTTCTTC. It encodes CASSDWERGGTDEQFF.

The chain recombines TRBV19 with TRBJ2-2; 7 positions match TRBD1. The J segment lost 0 bases and the V segment lost 6 bases, leaving 4 bases of the junction unmatched. The CDR3 is 15 amino acids. Germline values: CDR1 LNHDA, CDR2 SQIVND (reference sequence). For the CDR3, the DNA is TGTGCCAGTAGAGTACAGGGGTCGAACACCGGGGAGCTGTTTTTT. Protein sequence: CASRVQGSNTGELFF.

A single count supports this clone. The chain uses TRBV9 and TRBJ2-7; 8 bases align to TRBD2. Trimming at V came to 4 bases and at J to 7 bases, leaving 10 bases not matched to a gene. The CDR3 has 14 amino acids. CDR1 and CDR2 (germline): SGDLS, YYNGEE. The CDR3 sequence is CASSIGTREGEQYF. CDR3 in DNA: TGTGCCAGCAGCATAGGGACTAGGGAGGGAGAGCAGTACTTC.

The chain is built from TRBV9 and TRBJ2-7; 7 bases line up with TRBD2. With V trimmed by 3 bases and J by 5 bases, 8 bases remained unmatched. This CDR3 spans 14 amino acids. CDR1 SGDLS and CDR2 YYNGEE come from the germline V gene. The CDR3 sequence is CASSARDYSHEQYF. In DNA form, the CDR3 reads TGTGCCAGCAGCGCCCGGGACTACAGCCACGAGCAGTACTTC.

The rearrangement links TRBV2 to TRBJ1-5, with 10 nucleotides matching TRBD1. The J segment lost 7 bases and the V segment lost 6 bases, leaving 9 bases of the junction unmatched. CDR3 length: 15 amino acids. Germline CDR1 SNHLY, CDR2 FYNNEI. This CDR3 reads CASRGDRGPDQPQHF. The CDR3 nucleotides are TGTGCCAGCAGGGGAGACAGGGGGCCGGACCAGCCCCAGCATTTT.

Note on this clone: The junction departs from the called germline gene at one end, perhaps through a read error. The V call is TRBV19, the J call TRBJ1-4; 7 bases match TRBD1. The CDR3 length is 15 residues. The germline CDR1 and CDR2 sequences are LNHDA and SQIVND (reference sequence). The CDR3 spells CASSITGATKEKLFF. Written as DNA, the CDR3 is TGTGCCAGTAGTATAACAGGGGCTACTAAGGAAAAACTGTTTTTT.

J is TRBJ2-7 and V is TRBV11-2; no reliable D call. From germline, CDR1 is SGHAT and CDR2 FQNNGV. With 5 bases removed from V and 1 base from J, the gap between germline ends came to 21 bases. CDR3 length equals 17 residues. The CDR3 sequence: CASSPHRSKYISYEQYF. The CDR3 DNA is TGTGCCAGCAGCCCCCACAGATCAAAGTATATATCCTACGAGCAGTACTTC.

This chain's CDR3 is CASSFPRGGGADTQYF. The CDR3 region has the DNA TGTGCCAGCAGCTTCCCTCGCGGGGGAGGCGCAGATACGCAGTATTTT. The genes are TRBV5-6 and TRBJ2-3; 7 bases are a match to TRBD2. V lost 2 bases, J lost 4 bases, and 10 bases stayed unmatched. CDR1 and CDR2 from the germline V gene are SGHDT and YYEEEE. This CDR3 is built from 16 residues.

The genes are TRBV28 and TRBJ2-2, with D maybe TRBD1 (6 bases). The CDR3 spans 15 residues. Trimming shortened V by 5 bases and J by 4 bases, and 14 bases separated the two germline ends. CDR1 and CDR2 from the germline V gene are MDHEN and SYDVKM. The CDR3 sequence is CASSTTGRGTGELFF. CDR3 in DNA: TGTGCCAGCAGTACTACAGGGCGCGGCACCGGGGAGCTGTTTTTT.

The V call is TRBV18, the J call TRBJ1-2; D gene uncertain. Germline V gives CDR1 KGHSH, CDR2 LQKENI. V lost 0 bases to trimming and J lost 6 bases, with 11 bases between them. The CDR3 contains 14 residues. In DNA, the CDR3 is TGTGCCAGCTCACCACCGGGGAGGGATCATGGCTACACCTTC. Its translation: CASSPPGRDHGYTF.

J is TRBJ1-4 and V is TRBV28; 12 nucleotides align to TRBD1. Germline V gene lookup returns CDR1 MDHEN and CDR2 SYDVKM. V was pared by 6 bases and J by 7 bases, with 12 bases of the junction left unmatched. The CDR3 sequence is 17 residues long. CDR3 amino acids: CASSSPGTGGSGEKLFF. In nucleotides, the CDR3 is TGTGCCAGCAGCTCGCCAGGGACAGGGGGCTCGGGTGAAAAACTGTTTTTT.

This clone came up a few times. This chain uses TRBV2 with TRBJ1-5; the D gene is possibly TRBD1 (5 bases). Per the germline V gene, CDR1 is SNHLY and CDR2 is FYNNEI. The CDR3 sequence is 13 residues long. Trimming pared 5 bases from V and 5 bases from J, leaving 10 bases between. CDR3: CASSLSGDQPQHF. DNA for the CDR3: TGTGCCAGCAGTCTTTCGGGGGATCAGCCCCAGCATTTT.